The 6 T cell receptor beta chains given below trace back to one sample, sequenced in a study of response to subunit inactivated influenza vaccine. TCRdb reprocessed the RT-PCR reads with MiXCR, giving one entry per CDR3 protein. The table records 500,000 to 600,000 distinct CDR3 sequences, approximately 14% of them present only once. This material consisted of PBMCs from blood, taken less than 13 days after vaccination. Every receptor here comes from a man aged 45-65 years who received an inactivated influenza vaccine.

This clonotype occurred many times. The chain combines TRBV12-3 or TRBV12-4 with TRBJ1-2; D unclear. The CDR3 length is 14 residues. Trimming shortened V by 1 base and J by 1 base, and 7 bases separated the two germline ends. Here the CDR3 reads CASSLGQYNYGYTF. DNA of the CDR3: TGTGCCAGCAGTTTAGGGCAGTATAACTATGGCTACACCTTC.

This clonotype has just a few counts. V and J are TRBV20-1 and TRBJ2-7; 8 bases agree with TRBD1. With V trimmed by 6 bases and J by 4 bases, 8 bases remained unmatched. The CDR3 is 13 residues long. Germline V lookup: CDR1 DFQATT, CDR2 SNEGSKA (reference sequence). The CDR3 region is CSAPTGVGYEQYF. CDR3 in DNA: TGCAGTGCACCGACAGGGGTAGGGTACGAGCAGTACTTC.

This rearrangement joins TRBV9 to TRBJ2-5; D unresolved. The length of the CDR3 is 13 residues. Looked up from germline, CDR1 is SGDLS and CDR2 is YYNGEE. With 0 bases removed from V and 5 bases from J, the gap between germline ends came to 8 bases. DNA for the CDR3: TGTGCCAGCAGCGTAGAGGTTGGGGAGACCCAGTACTTC. It specifies CASSVEVGETQYF. Combining the CDR3 with reference TRBV9 and TRBJ2-5 gives the whole variable domain DSGVTQTPKHLITATGQRVTLRCSPRSGDLSVYWYQQSLDQGLQFLIQYYNGEERAKGNILERFSAQQFPDLHSELNLSSLELGDSALYFCASSVEVGETQYFGPGTRLLVL.

The chain joins TRBV7-9 to TRBJ2-5; 8 bases match TRBD1. CDR3 length equals 16 residues. Trimming at V came to 1 base and at J to 3 bases, leaving 7 bases not matched to a gene. The germline CDR1 and CDR2 sequences are SEHNR and FQNEAQ (reference sequence). The DNA for the CDR3 is TGTGCCAGCAGCTTAGTATTTGGGGGACAGGAAGAGACCCAGTACTTC. Protein product: CASSLVFGGQEETQYF.

This clonotype turned up a few times. The V gene is TRBV5-1, the J gene TRBJ2-5; TRBD1 aligns across 7 bases. The germline V gene has CDR1 SGHRS and CDR2 YFSETQ. Trimming cost V 3 bases and J 0 bases; bases outside gene matches: 2. This CDR3 comprises 14 residues. The CDR3 region has the DNA TGCGCCAGCAGCTGGGGACAGAACCAAGAGACCCAGTACTTC. It codes for CASSWGQNQETQYF.

The chain carries TRBV7-2 and TRBJ1-4; D gene uncertain. Between the trimmed V and J ends, which lost 3 bases and 7 bases, there was a span of 9 bases. The V gene's germline CDR1 is SGHTA and CDR2 FQGNSA. The CDR3 sequence is 13 residues long. CDR3: CASSFGESEKLFF. CDR3 in DNA: TGTGCCAGCAGCTTCGGCGAATCTGAAAAACTGTTTTTT.